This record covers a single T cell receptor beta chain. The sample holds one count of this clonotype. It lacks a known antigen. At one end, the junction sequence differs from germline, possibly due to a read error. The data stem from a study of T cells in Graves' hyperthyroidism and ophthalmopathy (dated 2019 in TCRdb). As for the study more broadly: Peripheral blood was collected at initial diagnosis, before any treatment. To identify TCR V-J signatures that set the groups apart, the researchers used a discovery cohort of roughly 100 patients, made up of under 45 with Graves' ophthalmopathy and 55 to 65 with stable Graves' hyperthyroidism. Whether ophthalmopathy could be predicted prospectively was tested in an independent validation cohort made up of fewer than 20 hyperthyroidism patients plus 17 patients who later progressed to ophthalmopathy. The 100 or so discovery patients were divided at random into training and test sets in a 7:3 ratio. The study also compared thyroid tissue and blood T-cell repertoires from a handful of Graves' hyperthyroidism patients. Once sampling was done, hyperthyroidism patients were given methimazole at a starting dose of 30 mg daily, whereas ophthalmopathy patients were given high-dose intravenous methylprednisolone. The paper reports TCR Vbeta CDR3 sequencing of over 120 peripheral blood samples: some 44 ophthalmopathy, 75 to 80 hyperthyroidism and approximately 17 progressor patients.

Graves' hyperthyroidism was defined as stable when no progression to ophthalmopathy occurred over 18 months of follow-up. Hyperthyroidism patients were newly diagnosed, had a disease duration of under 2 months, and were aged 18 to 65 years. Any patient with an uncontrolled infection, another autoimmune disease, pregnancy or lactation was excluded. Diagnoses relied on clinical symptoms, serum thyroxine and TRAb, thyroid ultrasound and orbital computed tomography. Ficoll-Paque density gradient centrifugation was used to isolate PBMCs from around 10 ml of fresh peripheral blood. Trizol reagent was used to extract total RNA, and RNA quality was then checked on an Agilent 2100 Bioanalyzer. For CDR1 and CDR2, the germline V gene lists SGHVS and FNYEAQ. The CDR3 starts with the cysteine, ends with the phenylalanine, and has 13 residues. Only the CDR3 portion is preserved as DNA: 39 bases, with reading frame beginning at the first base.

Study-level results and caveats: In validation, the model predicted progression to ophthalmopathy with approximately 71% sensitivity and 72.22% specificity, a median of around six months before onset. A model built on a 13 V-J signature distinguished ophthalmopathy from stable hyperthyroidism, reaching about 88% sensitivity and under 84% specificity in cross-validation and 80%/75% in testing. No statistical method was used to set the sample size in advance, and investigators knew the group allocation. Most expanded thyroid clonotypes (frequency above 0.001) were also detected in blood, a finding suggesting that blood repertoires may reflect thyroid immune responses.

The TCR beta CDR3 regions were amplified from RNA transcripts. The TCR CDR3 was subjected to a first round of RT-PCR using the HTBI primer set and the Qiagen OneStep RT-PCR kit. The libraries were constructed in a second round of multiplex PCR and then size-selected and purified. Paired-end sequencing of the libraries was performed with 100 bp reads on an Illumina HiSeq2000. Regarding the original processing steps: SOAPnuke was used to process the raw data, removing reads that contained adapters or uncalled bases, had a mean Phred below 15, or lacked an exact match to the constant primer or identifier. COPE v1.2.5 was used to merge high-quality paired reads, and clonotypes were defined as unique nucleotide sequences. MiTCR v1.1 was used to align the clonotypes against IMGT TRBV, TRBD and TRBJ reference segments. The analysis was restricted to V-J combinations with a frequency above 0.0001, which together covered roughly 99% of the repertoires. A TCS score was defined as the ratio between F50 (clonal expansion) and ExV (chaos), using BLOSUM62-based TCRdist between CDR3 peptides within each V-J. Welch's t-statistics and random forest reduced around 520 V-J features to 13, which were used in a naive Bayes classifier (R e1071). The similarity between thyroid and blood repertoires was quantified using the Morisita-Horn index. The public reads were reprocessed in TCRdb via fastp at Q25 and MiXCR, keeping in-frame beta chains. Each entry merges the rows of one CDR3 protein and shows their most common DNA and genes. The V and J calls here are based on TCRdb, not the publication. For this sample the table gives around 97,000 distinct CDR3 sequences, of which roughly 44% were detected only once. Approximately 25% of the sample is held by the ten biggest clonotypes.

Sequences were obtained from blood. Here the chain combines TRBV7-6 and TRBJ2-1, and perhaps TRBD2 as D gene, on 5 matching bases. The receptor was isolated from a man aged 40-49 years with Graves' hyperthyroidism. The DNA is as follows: TGTGCCAGCAGCTCCCGACTAAACAATGAGCAGTTCTTT. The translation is CASSSRLNNEQFF.